The subject of this entry is one T cell receptor beta chain. The V gene end was trimmed by 4 bases and the J gene end by 7 bases; junction bases not matched to a gene: 13. Germline V gene data show CDR1 as LNHDA and CDR2 as SQIVND (reference sequence). The CDR3 runs 17 residues. These data originate in a study of blood T cell repertoires in COVID-19. About the research overall: Samples came from the United States, Italy and Spain, spanning acute and convalescent COVID-19. The cDNA or gDNA used as material had been derived from T cells, B-cell-depleted T cells, or PBMCs.

As originally analysed: Nucleated cell counts were estimated from reference gene primer amplification. The repertoire was sequenced with immunoSEQ multiplex PCR; TCRdb's copy has only in-frame clones and lacks some. V, J and clone size are those of that table, while D and trimming were read from the DNA. The table has about 120,000 clones, around 83% seen once. Material: peripheral blood. V and J are TRBV19 and TRBJ2-1; 10 bases fit TRBD2. The receptor was derived from a man in his 60s with acute or convalescent COVID-19. The CDR3 DNA follows: TGTGCCAGTAGTAACGGACCGGGAGCGGGAGGGGAGAATGAGCAGTTCTTC. The encoded protein is CASSNGPGAGGENEQFF. Drawing the rest from reference TRBV19 and TRBJ2-1, the complete variable domain is DGGITQSPKYLFRKEGQNVTLSCEQNLNHDAMYWYRQDPGQGLRLIYYSQIVNDFQKGDIAEGYSVSREKKESFPLTVTSAQKNPTAFYLCASSNGPGAGGENEQFFGPGTRLTVL.